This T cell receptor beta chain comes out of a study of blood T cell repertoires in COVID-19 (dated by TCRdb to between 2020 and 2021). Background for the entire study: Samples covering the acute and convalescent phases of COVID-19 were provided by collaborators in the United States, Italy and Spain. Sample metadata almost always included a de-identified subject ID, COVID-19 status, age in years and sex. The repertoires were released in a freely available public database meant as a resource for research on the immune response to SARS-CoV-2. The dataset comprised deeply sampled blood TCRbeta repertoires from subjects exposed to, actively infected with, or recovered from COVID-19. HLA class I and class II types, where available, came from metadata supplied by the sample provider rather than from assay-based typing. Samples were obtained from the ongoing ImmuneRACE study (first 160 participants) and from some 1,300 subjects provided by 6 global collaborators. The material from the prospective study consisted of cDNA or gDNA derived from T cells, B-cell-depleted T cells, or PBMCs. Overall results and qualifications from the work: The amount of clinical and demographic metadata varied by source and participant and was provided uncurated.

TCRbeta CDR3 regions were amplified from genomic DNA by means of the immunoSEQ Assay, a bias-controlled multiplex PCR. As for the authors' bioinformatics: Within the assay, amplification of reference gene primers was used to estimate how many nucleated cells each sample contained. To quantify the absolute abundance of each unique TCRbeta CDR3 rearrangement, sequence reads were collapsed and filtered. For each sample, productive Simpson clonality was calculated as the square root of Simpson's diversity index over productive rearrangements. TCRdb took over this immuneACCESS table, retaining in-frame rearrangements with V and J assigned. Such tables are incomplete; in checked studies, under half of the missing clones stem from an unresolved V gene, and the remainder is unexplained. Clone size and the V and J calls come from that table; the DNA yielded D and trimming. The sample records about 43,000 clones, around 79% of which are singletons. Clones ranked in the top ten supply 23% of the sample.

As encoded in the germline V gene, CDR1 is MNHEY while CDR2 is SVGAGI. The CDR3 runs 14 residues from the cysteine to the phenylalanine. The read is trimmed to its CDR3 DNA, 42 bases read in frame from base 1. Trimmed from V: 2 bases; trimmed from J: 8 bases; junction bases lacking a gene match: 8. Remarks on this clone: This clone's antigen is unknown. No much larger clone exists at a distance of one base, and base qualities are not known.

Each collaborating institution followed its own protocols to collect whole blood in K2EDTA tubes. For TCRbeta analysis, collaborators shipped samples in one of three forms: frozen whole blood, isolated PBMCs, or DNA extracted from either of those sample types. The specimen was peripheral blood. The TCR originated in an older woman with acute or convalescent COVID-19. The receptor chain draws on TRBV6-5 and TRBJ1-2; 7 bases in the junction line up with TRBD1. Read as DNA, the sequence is TGTGCCAGCAGTTACCGGGACAGCCCCCCGGGCTACACCTTC. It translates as CASSYRDSPPGYTF.